These T cell receptor beta chains were read from a single sample in a study of blood T cells in healthy people across ages. TCRdb re-called the 5' RACE reads through MiXCR, storing one row per CDR3 protein. The sample includes approximately 700,000 distinct CDR3 sequences, about a third of them seen just once. Sequencing was done on a sample of blood. The receptor source for this set is a woman of 80 years or more in good health. CDR3s include the opening cysteine and the closing phenylalanine or tryptophan. Each record gives: clone size, D gene, V gene, J gene, CDR3 protein, CDR3 DNA. A D gene is named only where the DNA matches it firmly. Size tells how often a clone was seen (once, few, many) or the class of an expanded clone, and some rows leave it out.

clone size: many; D gene: TRBD2; V gene: TRBV12-3/TRBV12-4; J gene: TRBJ2-3; CDR3 protein: CASTISSGASTDTQYF; CDR3 DNA: TGTGCCAGCACCATATCTAGCGGGGCTAGCACAGATACGCAGTATTTT
clone size: once; D gene: TRBD1; V gene: TRBV5-1; J gene: TRBJ1-2; CDR3 protein: CASSSNRGSGGYTF; CDR3 DNA: TGCGCCAGCAGCTCGAACAGGGGATCTGGTGGCTACACCTTC
clone size: many; D gene: .; V gene: TRBV18; J gene: TRBJ2-6; CDR3 protein: CASSLSGIRANVLTF; CDR3 DNA: TGTGCCAGCTCACTATCAGGTATACGGGCCAACGTCCTGACTTTC
clone size: many; D gene: .; V gene: TRBV2; J gene: TRBJ2-6; CDR3 protein: CASSEDLVVGANVLTF; CDR3 DNA: TGTGCCAGCAGTGAAGACCTCGTAGTTGGGGCCAACGTCCTGACTTTC
clone size: many; D gene: TRBD1; V gene: TRBV7-3; J gene: TRBJ2-7; CDR3 protein: CASSFGTGPYEQYF; CDR3 DNA: TGTGCCAGCAGCTTCGGGACAGGACCCTACGAGCAGTACTTC
clone size: once; D gene: .; V gene: TRBV12-3/TRBV12-4; J gene: TRBJ2-3; CDR3 protein: CASSLRAVSADTQYF; CDR3 DNA: TGTGCCAGCAGTTTACGGGCGGTAAGCGCAGATACGCAGTATTTT
clone size: many; D gene: .; V gene: TRBV20-1; J gene: TRBJ1-5; CDR3 protein: CSAPQGPGDQPQHF; CDR3 DNA: TGCAGTGCTCCTCAGGGTCCTGGGGATCAGCCCCAGCATTTT
clone size: .; D gene: .; V gene: TRBV7-9; J gene: TRBJ1-1; CDR3 protein: CASSINPLGDTEAFF; CDR3 DNA: TGTGCCAGCAGCATAAACCCGCTCGGGGACACTGAAGCTTTCTTT
clone size: .; D gene: .; V gene: TRBV7-6; J gene: TRBJ1-2; CDR3 protein: CASSGGDKGSAGYGYTF; CDR3 DNA: TGTGCCAGCAGCGGAGGTGATAAGGGGTCGGCGGGGTATGGCTACACCTTC
clone size: many; D gene: .; V gene: TRBV20-1; J gene: TRBJ1-6; CDR3 protein: CSAWARDNNSPLHF; CDR3 DNA: TGCAGTGCGTGGGCCAGGGACAATAATTCACCCCTCCACTTT
clone size: .; D gene: .; V gene: TRBV5-1; J gene: TRBJ2-7; CDR3 protein: CASSLDVAESYEQYF; CDR3 DNA: TGCGCCAGCAGCTTGGACGTAGCGGAGTCCTACGAGCAGTACTTC
clone size: .; D gene: .; V gene: TRBV4-3; J gene: TRBJ2-7; CDR3 protein: CASSQDLPPGEQYF; CDR3 DNA: TGCGCCAGCAGCCAAGATCTTCCCCCAGGAGAGCAGTACTTC
clone size: many; D gene: .; V gene: TRBV5-1; J gene: TRBJ2-3; CDR3 protein: CASSLGPINTDTQYF; CDR3 DNA: TGCGCCAGCAGCCTAGGACCTATCAACACAGATACGCAGTATTTT
clone size: few; D gene: .; V gene: TRBV4-3; J gene: TRBJ1-2; CDR3 protein: CASSQDPYSSSSNYGYTF; CDR3 DNA: TGCGCCAGCAGCCAAGATCCATACTCCTCATCCAGTAACTATGGCTACACCTTC
clone size: many; D gene: .; V gene: TRBV6-5; J gene: TRBJ2-3; CDR3 protein: CASSQASYPDTQYF; CDR3 DNA: TGTGCCAGCAGTCAAGCCTCTTACCCAGATACGCAGTATTTT
clone size: .; D gene: .; V gene: TRBV7-2; J gene: TRBJ2-5; CDR3 protein: CASSLLVVDTQYF; CDR3 DNA: TGTGCCAGCAGCTTATTAGTTGTTGATACGCAGTACTTC
clone size: many; D gene: TRBD2; V gene: TRBV7-6; J gene: TRBJ2-5; CDR3 protein: CASSLSPGLAGGQETQYF; CDR3 DNA: TGTGCCAGCAGCTTAAGCCCCGGACTAGCGGGGGGGCAGGAGACCCAGTACTTC
clone size: .; D gene: TRBD1; V gene: TRBV2; J gene: TRBJ1-4; CDR3 protein: CASSRIQGPNEKLFF; CDR3 DNA: TGTGCCAGCAGCCGCATACAGGGGCCTAATGAAAAACTGTTTTTT
clone size: .; D gene: .; V gene: TRBV7-3; J gene: TRBJ2-3; CDR3 protein: CASRIGAGGTDTQYF; CDR3 DNA: TGTGCCAGCAGAATAGGGGCTGGTGGCACAGATACGCAGTATTTT
clone size: .; D gene: .; V gene: TRBV18; J gene: TRBJ2-3; CDR3 protein: CASSPRLDIGRLRTTDTQYF; CDR3 DNA: TGTGCCAGCTCACCAAGGCTCGACATCGGACGCTTAAGGACCACAGATACGCAGTATTTT
clone size: .; D gene: TRBD2; V gene: TRBV20-1; J gene: TRBJ2-1; CDR3 protein: CSARGLAGADEQFF; CDR3 DNA: TGCAGTGCTAGAGGACTAGCGGGAGCCGATGAGCAGTTCTTC
clone size: .; D gene: .; V gene: TRBV20-1; J gene: TRBJ1-5; CDR3 protein: CSAMVGGSNQPQHF; CDR3 DNA: TGCAGTGCTATGGTGGGGGGGAGCAATCAGCCCCAGCATTTT
clone size: .; D gene: TRBD1; V gene: TRBV7-9; J gene: TRBJ2-5; CDR3 protein: CASSPEWDSQETQYF; CDR3 DNA: TGTGCCAGCAGCCCCGAATGGGACAGTCAAGAGACCCAGTACTTC
clone size: .; D gene: .; V gene: TRBV5-1; J gene: TRBJ2-1; CDR3 protein: CASSSGISYEQFF; CDR3 DNA: TGCGCCAGCAGCTCTGGGATTTCGTACGAGCAGTTCTTC
clone size: .; D gene: TRBD2; V gene: TRBV7-3; J gene: TRBJ2-3; CDR3 protein: CAGSRTSGGPLNTDTQYF; CDR3 DNA: TGTGCCGGTAGCCGTACTAGCGGGGGGCCCCTAAACACAGATACGCAGTATTTT
clone size: many; D gene: TRBD1; V gene: TRBV7-9; J gene: TRBJ2-1; CDR3 protein: CASSSSGTGGRNEQFF; CDR3 DNA: TGTGCCAGCAGCTCATCCGGGACAGGGGGAAGGAATGAGCAGTTCTTC
clone size: many; D gene: .; V gene: TRBV12-5; J gene: TRBJ2-5; CDR3 protein: CASAGRETQYF; CDR3 DNA: TGTGCTAGTGCCGGGAGAGAGACCCAGTACTTC
clone size: .; D gene: .; V gene: TRBV20-1; J gene: TRBJ1-5; CDR3 protein: CSARVGSGQPQHF; CDR3 DNA: TGCAGTGCTAGAGTCGGATCGGGTCAGCCCCAGCATTTT
clone size: many; D gene: .; V gene: TRBV11-2; J gene: TRBJ2-1; CDR3 protein: CASSLDIGGAVLNEQFF; CDR3 DNA: TGTGCCAGCAGCTTAGATATTGGTGGGGCGGTCCTAAATGAGCAGTTCTTC
clone size: many; D gene: .; V gene: TRBV20-1; J gene: TRBJ2-7; CDR3 protein: CSASGRVDSEQYF; CDR3 DNA: TGCAGTGCTAGCGGCAGGGTCGACTCCGAGCAGTACTTC
clone size: many; D gene: TRBD1; V gene: TRBV20-1; J gene: TRBJ1-2; CDR3 protein: CSAVNPGTEKGYTF; CDR3 DNA: TGCAGTGCGGTCAACCCCGGGACAGAGAAAGGCTACACCTTC
clone size: .; D gene: .; V gene: TRBV7-2; J gene: TRBJ1-2; CDR3 protein: CASSGREGYGYTF; CDR3 DNA: TGTGCCAGCAGCGGCAGGGAGGGTTATGGCTACACCTTC
clone size: many; D gene: .; V gene: TRBV6-5; J gene: TRBJ1-2; CDR3 protein: CASSSLMDAGREGYTF; CDR3 DNA: TGTGCCAGCAGTTCCCTAATGGACGCCGGCCGGGAGGGCTACACCTTC
clone size: few; D gene: TRBD1; V gene: TRBV19; J gene: TRBJ1-6; CDR3 protein: CASRTGATNSPLHF; CDR3 DNA: TGTGCCAGTCGGACAGGGGCGACTAATTCACCCCTCCACTTT
clone size: .; D gene: .; V gene: TRBV20-1; J gene: TRBJ1-4; CDR3 protein: CSASEGSTTDEKLFF; CDR3 DNA: TGCAGTGCTAGTGAGGGTTCAACAACTGATGAGAAACTGTTTTTT
clone size: many; D gene: .; V gene: TRBV29-1; J gene: TRBJ2-1; CDR3 protein: CSVGRAYNEQFF; CDR3 DNA: TGCAGCGTTGGGAGAGCCTACAATGAGCAGTTCTTC
clone size: .; D gene: .; V gene: TRBV20-1; J gene: TRBJ1-1; CDR3 protein: CSARGGGARGTEAFF; CDR3 DNA: TGCAGTGCTAGAGGGGGGGGGGCGCGGGGCACTGAAGCTTTCTTT
clone size: many; D gene: TRBD1; V gene: TRBV6-4; J gene: TRBJ1-2; CDR3 protein: CASRGQGRTIGYTF; CDR3 DNA: TGTGCCAGCAGGGGACAGGGGCGGACTATTGGCTACACCTTC
clone size: many; D gene: .; V gene: TRBV7-2; J gene: TRBJ2-7; CDR3 protein: CASSLESGPYYEQYF; CDR3 DNA: TGTGCCAGCAGCTTAGAATCGGGGCCTTACTACGAGCAGTACTTC
clone size: many; D gene: TRBD1; V gene: TRBV7-9; J gene: TRBJ2-6; CDR3 protein: CASSSEVGGTGANVLTF; CDR3 DNA: TGTGCCAGCAGCTCGGAGGTAGGGGGCACTGGGGCCAACGTCCTGACTTTC
clone size: many; D gene: TRBD2; V gene: TRBV11-2; J gene: TRBJ2-5; CDR3 protein: CASSLRWGLADQETQYF; CDR3 DNA: TGTGCCAGCAGCTTGAGGTGGGGACTAGCGGACCAAGAGACCCAGTACTTC
clone size: .; D gene: TRBD2; V gene: TRBV7-2; J gene: TRBJ2-6; CDR3 protein: CASSLKRGVRSGANVRTF; CDR3 DNA: TGTGCCAGCAGCTTAAAGCGGGGGGTCCGCTCTGGGGCCAACGTCCGGACTTTC
clone size: .; D gene: TRBD1; V gene: TRBV6-5; J gene: TRBJ2-5; CDR3 protein: CASSRDGTGQETQYF; CDR3 DNA: TGTGCCAGCAGCCGGGACGGGACAGGCCAAGAGACCCAGTACTTC
clone size: .; D gene: TRBD1; V gene: TRBV6-1; J gene: TRBJ2-5; CDR3 protein: CASRNTGTGGEEQYF; CDR3 DNA: TGTGCCAGCAGGAACACCGGGACAGGGGGGGAGGAGCAGTACTTC
clone size: few; D gene: .; V gene: TRBV29-1; J gene: TRBJ1-1; CDR3 protein: CSVEFGGNGGEAFF; CDR3 DNA: TGCAGCGTTGAGTTTGGGGGAAACGGCGGGGAAGCTTTCTTT
clone size: .; D gene: TRBD2; V gene: TRBV7-2; J gene: TRBJ2-5; CDR3 protein: CASSLAHGGACNEQYF; CDR3 DNA: TGTGCCAGCAGCTTAGCGCACGGGGGGGCTTGCAATGAGCAGTACTTC
clone size: many; D gene: TRBD2; V gene: TRBV10-2; J gene: TRBJ2-5; CDR3 protein: CASSELAGVETQYF; CDR3 DNA: TGCGCCAGCAGTGAGTTGGCGGGGGTGGAGACCCAGTACTTC
clone size: .; D gene: .; V gene: TRBV12-5; J gene: TRBJ2-1; CDR3 protein: CASGPRAFNEQFF; CDR3 DNA: TGTGCTAGTGGTCCGCGGGCCTTCAATGAGCAGTTCTTC
clone size: many; D gene: .; V gene: TRBV12-3/TRBV12-4; J gene: TRBJ2-6; CDR3 protein: CASGSTIGSGANVLTF; CDR3 DNA: TGTGCCAGCGGGTCCACAATTGGATCTGGGGCCAACGTCCTGACTTTC
clone size: many; D gene: .; V gene: TRBV12-3/TRBV12-4; J gene: TRBJ1-2; CDR3 protein: CASSPLSGYTF; CDR3 DNA: TGTGCCAGCAGTCCTTTGTCTGGCTACACCTTC
clone size: many; D gene: TRBD1; V gene: TRBV10-3; J gene: TRBJ1-2; CDR3 protein: CAISETGQGTGYTF; CDR3 DNA: TGTGCCATCAGTGAGACGGGACAGGGGACCGGCTACACCTTC